Sequencing of this T cell receptor (beta chain) was carried out in a study of cytomegalovirus exposure and HLA in healthy donors. Germline CDR1 and CDR2: LGHNA and YNFKEQ. The ends were cut back, 5 bases at V and 5 bases at J, with 9 bases in the middle. The CDR3 has 13 residues. Clones were sequenced by immunoSEQ multiplex PCR, and TCRdb holds only the in-frame ones, with some missing. Here the sample spans approximately 220,000 clones, about 86% being singletons. V and J are TRBV4-2 and TRBJ2-2; weak D call: TRBD2 (5 bases). This TCR was sampled from a man between 18 and 35 years old in good health and CMV-seronegative. Sequenced input: PBMCs. In DNA, the CDR3 is TGTGCCAGCAGCAGCGGTACTACCGGGGAGCTGTTTTTT. Its translation is CASSSGTTGELFF.